Each of the 27 T cell receptor beta chains below was sequenced from the same sample in a study of human T cells and chemical hapten exposure. Sample time point: patch test 3, about 24 weeks after DPC sensitization. Sample treatment: therapeutic diphenylcyclopropenone sensitization with weekly scalp DPC. TCRdb called the RACE reads again in MiXCR, with one record for every CDR3 protein. The sample includes 90,000 to 140,000 distinct CDR3 sequences, nearly 35% of them seen just once. The starting material was whole blood, obtained in connection with sensitization to the hapten diphenylcyclopropenone (DPC). Every receptor here comes from a man aged 40-50 years with alopecia areata. Some clones in this sample may be carry-over from other donors' samples.

J is TRBJ2-1 and V is TRBV6-2 or TRBV6-3, with unresolved D. In germline, CDR1 is MNHEY, CDR2 SVGEGT. The CDR3 consists of 12 residues. V was clipped by 4 bases and J by 5 bases, with 6 bases between them. In DNA, the CDR3 is TGTGCCAGCAGTTTACTGCACAATGAGCAGTTCTTC. Amino acids: CASSLLHNEQFF.

This clonotype was seen more than once but under ten times. The chain couples TRBV6-2 or TRBV6-3 to TRBJ1-5, with D maybe TRBD1 (6 bases). Trimming took off 8 bases at V and 1 base at J, with 12 bases between the two ends. Germline CDR1 and CDR2: MNHEY and SVGEGT. This CDR3 has 14 residues. For the CDR3, the DNA is TGTGCCAGCTGTACGGGGGCCAGCAATCAGCCCCAGCATTTT. It codes for CASCTGASNQPQHF.

This clonotype was recorded once. V gene TRBV6-5 combines with J gene TRBJ2-3, with TRBD1 matching over 9 bases. V was pared by 6 bases and J by 0 bases, with 16 bases of the junction left unmatched. The germline gives CDR1 MNHEY, CDR2 SVGAGI. This CDR3 region has 19 residues. As DNA, the CDR3 is TGTGCCAGCAGAAACTTAGGGACAGGGACGGGGCCTAGCACAGATACGCAGTATTTT. This sequence encodes CASRNLGTGTGPSTDTQYF.

The chain carries TRBV4-2 and TRBJ2-4; TRBD2 matches 14 bases. This CDR3 is built from 17 residues. Per the germline V gene, CDR1 is LGHNA and CDR2 is YNFKEQ. V lost 4 bases, J lost 7 bases, and 9 bases stayed unmatched. This CDR3 reads CASSLPGLAGVANIQYF. The CDR3 DNA is TGTGCCAGCAGCCTCCCGGGACTAGCGGGAGTGGCGAACATTCAGTACTTC.

The chain is built from TRBV18 and TRBJ1-1; 10 nucleotides align to TRBD1. CDR1 and CDR2 from the germline V gene are KGHSH and LQKENI. The V segment lost 2 bases and the J segment 0 bases; nucleotides outside the gene matches: 3. The CDR3 runs to 16 residues. For the CDR3, the DNA is TGTGCCAGCTCACCAAGGACAGGGGGATTGAACACTGAAGCTTTCTTT. Translated, it gives CASSPRTGGLNTEAFF.

The chain joins TRBV7-2 to TRBJ2-3, with 7 bases identical to TRBD2. Germline V gene data show CDR1 as SGHTA and CDR2 as FQGNSA. The junction had 13 bases not matched to a gene; V was cut back by 5 bases and J by 2 bases. This CDR3 region has 17 residues. The CDR3: CASSQGAGRGPTDTQYF. The CDR3 DNA sequence: TGTGCCAGCAGCCAAGGAGCGGGGCGGGGACCCACAGATACGCAGTATTTT.

This sequence joins TRBV27 and TRBJ1-5; D is uncertain. The CDR3 has 16 residues. The germline gives CDR1 MNHEY, CDR2 SMNVEV (reference sequence). Trimming stripped 6 bases from V and 4 bases from J, with 19 bases between. The CDR3 nucleotides read TGTGCCAGCAGCTTTAAAAAGCGGGCGGGTAATCAGCCCCAGCATTTT. Translated, it gives CASSFKKRAGNQPQHF.

This sequence joins TRBV6-5 and TRBJ2-3, with D tentatively TRBD1 or TRBD2 (6 bases each). Looked up from germline, CDR1 is MNHEY and CDR2 is SVGAGI. The CDR3 has 17 amino acids. V was cut by 5 bases and J by 6 bases, with 24 bases left in between. The CDR3 nucleotides read TGTGCCAGCAGTCACACCCTAGCGTCGGAGGGGGGTGATACGCAGTATTTT. Translated, it gives CASSHTLASEGGDTQYF.

This clonotype was counted only a few times. V is TRBV2 and J is TRBJ2-7; TRBD1 agrees at 7 bases. Trimming at V came to 8 bases and at J to 4 bases, leaving 5 bases not matched to a gene. CDR1 is SNHLY and CDR2 is FYNNEI in the germline V gene. The CDR3 totals 12 residues. The CDR3 region is CASGGQLYEQYF. CDR3 nucleotide sequence: TGTGCCAGCGGGGGACAGCTTTACGAGCAGTACTTC.

V is TRBV29-1 and J is TRBJ1-1, with 9 bases identical to TRBD1. The V and J ends lost 7 bases and 3 bases, in that order; junction bases with no gene match: 6. Germline CDR1 is SQVTM and CDR2 is ANQGSEA. This CDR3 is 13 amino acids long. The CDR3 DNA follows: TGCAGCGCGGGGACAGGGTTGGACACTGAAGCTTTCTTT. Residues: CSAGTGLDTEAFF.

V gene TRBV28 combines with J gene TRBJ2-3, with 8 bases that match TRBD2. J lost 6 bases, V lost 3 bases, and 8 bases had no gene match. Germline loops: CDR1 MDHEN, CDR2 SYDVKM. The CDR3 runs to 15 residues. The CDR3 protein is CASSFPTSAGDTQYF. For the CDR3, the DNA is TGTGCCAGCAGTTTCCCGACTAGCGCCGGTGATACGCAGTATTTT.

This clonotype has more than one count but fewer than ten. This chain links TRBV21-1 with TRBJ2-1. TRBV21-1 is labeled a pseudogene. CDR3 length: 14 amino acids. The CDR3 sequence is CASSKALISSEQFF. CDR3 DNA sequence: TGTGCCAGCAGCAAAGCGCTTATTAGCTCGGAGCAGTTCTTC.

The J gene is TRBJ2-1, the V gene TRBV29-1; D gene uncertain. The V gene lost 4 bases and the J gene lost 2 bases, with 9 bases spanning the gap. CDR1 is SQVTM and CDR2 is ANQGSEA in the germline V gene. The CDR3 is 13 residues long. The CDR3 nucleotides read TGCAGCGTTGTGTTACTAACCTACAATGAGCAGTTCTTC. It encodes CSVVLLTYNEQFF.

This clonotype was observed a single time. V usage is TRBV27 and J usage is TRBJ1-2, with TRBD1 as a possible D gene (5 bases). Germline loops: CDR1 MNHEY, CDR2 SMNVEV (reference sequence). The CDR3 is made up of 15 amino acids. Trimming pared 3 bases from V and 0 bases from J, leaving 11 bases between. CDR3: CASSFGQGPNYGYTF. DNA of the CDR3: TGTGCCAGCAGTTTTGGGCAGGGCCCTAACTATGGCTACACCTTC.

For the CDR3, the DNA is TGTGCCAGCAGATTCGCCTCGCAGGGGCTAATCTATGGCTACACCTTC. Its translation is CASRFASQGLIYGYTF. This rearrangement joins TRBV7-9 to TRBJ1-2; D may be TRBD1 (6 bases). CDR3 length: 16 residues. With 6 bases removed from V and 4 bases from J, the gap between germline ends came to 21 bases. The germline gives CDR1 SEHNR, CDR2 FQNEAQ (reference sequence).

The V and J genes are TRBV28 and TRBJ2-5, with 11 positions matching TRBD1. Trimming cost V 6 bases and J 6 bases; bases outside gene matches: 3. The CDR3 is made up of 13 amino acids. CDR1 is MDHEN and CDR2 is SYDVKM in the germline V gene. As DNA, the CDR3 is TGTGCCAGCAGGGGACAGGGGGTGAAGACCCAGTACTTC. Translated: CASRGQGVKTQYF.

This chain joins TRBV20-1 and TRBJ2-1; 11 bases are a match to TRBD1. This CDR3 has 16 amino acids. Germline V gene data show CDR1 as DFQATT and CDR2 as SNEGSKA (reference sequence). The junction had 12 bases not matched to a gene; V was cut back by 3 bases and J by 8 bases. CDR3 coding DNA: TGCAGTGCTAGGGTCCCCGGGACAGGGGGAAGGGATGAGCAGTTCTTC. This codes for CSARVPGTGGRDEQFF.

The chain recombines TRBV6-5 with TRBJ1-5; D perhaps matches TRBD1 (6 bases). Germline lookup yields CDR1 MNHEY and CDR2 SVGAGI. This CDR3 contains 15 residues. V was cut by 6 bases and J by 0 bases, with 12 bases left in between. In nucleotides, the CDR3 is TGTGCCAGCAGCCGGACAGTCAATAGCAATCAGCCCCAGCATTTT. Translating gives CASSRTVNSNQPQHF.

The chain uses TRBV14 and TRBJ2-1; D call uncertain. The germline gives CDR1 SGHDN, CDR2 FVKESK. V lost 0 bases and J lost 7, with 16 bases in between. This CDR3 is 16 amino acids long. This CDR3 is CASSQETVFFWNEQFF. The CDR3 DNA follows: TGTGCCAGCAGCCAAGAGACGGTTTTTTTTTGGAATGAGCAGTTCTTC.

The V gene is TRBV15, the J gene TRBJ2-1, with 10 bases that match TRBD2. CDR3 length: 18 residues. With 0 bases clipped from V and 7 bases from J, the junction kept 12 bases outside the gene matches. Looked up from germline, CDR1 is LNHNV and CDR2 is YYDKDF (reference sequence). The CDR3 loop reads CATSRDRTGAGGPNEQFF. CDR3 DNA: TGTGCCACCAGCAGAGATAGGACAGGAGCGGGAGGGCCGAATGAGCAGTTCTTC.

V gene TRBV13 combines with J gene TRBJ2-5; 7 positions agree with TRBD2. V gave up 9 bases and J gave up 7 bases; unmatched junction bases: 5. From germline, CDR1 is PRHDT and CDR2 FYEKMQ (reference sequence). This CDR3 spans 11 amino acids. As DNA, the CDR3 is TGTGCCAGTCAGCGGGACGGGACCCAGTACTTC. As protein: CASQRDGTQYF.

This clonotype has only a few counts. V and J are TRBV4-2 and TRBJ1-5; unclear D gene. CDR1 is LGHNA and CDR2 is YNFKEQ in the germline V gene. The V gene lost 1 base and the J gene lost 5 bases, with 9 bases spanning the gap. This CDR3 comprises 14 residues. DNA of the CDR3: TGTGCCAGCAGCCAAGGCGACGGTGATCAGCCCCAGCATTTT. This codes for CASSQGDGDQPQHF.

This clonotype was counted only a few times. This chain connects TRBV7-2 to TRBJ2-5; a possible D gene is TRBD1 (6 bases). There are 15 residues in the CDR3. With 2 bases removed from V and 2 bases from J, the gap between germline ends came to 12 bases. Looked up from germline, CDR1 is SGHTA and CDR2 is FQGNSA. The CDR3 sequence: CASSLRWGRQETQYF. DNA of the CDR3: TGTGCCAGCAGCTTACGGTGGGGGCGGCAAGAGACCCAGTACTTC.

This clonotype was counted a few times. The rearrangement uses TRBV6-2 or TRBV6-3 and TRBJ2-1, with 10 bases aligning to TRBD1. There are 13 residues in the CDR3. Germline CDR1 is MNHEY and CDR2 is SVGEGT. Unmatched junction bases numbered 1, after V lost 6 bases and J lost 5 bases. This CDR3 is CASRGTGDNEQFF. The DNA for the CDR3 is TGTGCCAGCAGGGGGACAGGGGACAATGAGCAGTTCTTC.

This clonotype was seen a few times. This chain joins TRBV7-9 and TRBJ1-1; 10 nucleotides align to TRBD1. V lost 1 base to trimming and J lost 3 bases; unmatched junction nucleotides: 2. The CDR3 runs 15 residues. Germline V gene lookup returns CDR1 SEHNR and CDR2 FQNEAQ (reference sequence). CDR3 nucleotides: TGTGCCAGCAGCTTAGAGACAGGGGGCGACACTGAAGCTTTCTTT. Protein: CASSLETGGDTEAFF.

The chain has TRBV7-2 and TRBJ1-6; 7 bases match TRBD1. The length of the CDR3 is 15 residues. V gave up 5 bases and J gave up 9 bases; unmatched junction bases: 10. CDR1 is SGHTA and CDR2 is FQGNSA in the germline V gene. The CDR3 DNA reads as TGTGCCAGCAGCCCACGTACAGGGGATGGTTCACCCCTCCACTTT. Translated: CASSPRTGDGSPLHF.

This clonotype was seen a handful of times. The chain is built from TRBV3-1 and TRBJ2-7; TRBD2 might be the D (6 bases). The CDR3 is 15 amino acids. The V gene's germline CDR1 is LGHDT and CDR2 YNNKEL (reference sequence). Trimming pared 1 base from V and 7 bases from J, leaving 17 bases between. The CDR3 DNA reads as TGTGCCAGCAGCCAAGGTAGCGGAGCCCCTCTGGAGCAGTACTTC. Its protein product is CASSQGSGAPLEQYF.